This T cell receptor beta chain appears in the sequencing data of a study of T cell changes during pregnancy in multiple sclerosis. Some clones are missing from TCRdb's copy, which holds only in-frame ones; the method was immunoSEQ multiplex PCR. This sample has some 30,000 clones, with 91% found just once. The V gene's germline CDR1 is SGHAT and CDR2 FQNNGV. The CDR3 is 14 residues long. The V end lost 4 bases, the J end lost 3 bases, and 13 bases lay between the germline ends. The material sequenced was CD8+ T cells from peripheral blood mononuclear cells, taken in the second trimester of pregnancy. The receptor comes from a female donor in good health, enrolled as a control in a pregnancy study. This chain joins TRBV11-2 and TRBJ2-7; D perhaps matches TRBD1 (5 bases). CDR3 in amino acids: CASSSAGSGYEQYF. The CDR3 DNA is TGTGCCAGCAGCTCAGCAGGGTCGGGCTACGAGCAGTACTTC.